This TCR beta chain was documented in a study of T-cell reconstitution after alpha-beta-depleted transplantation in children. Regarding the study as a whole: About two months after transplant, alpha-beta T cells reportedly came from several hundred expanded graft clones. Where some patients showed high TCRbeta diversity at day 60, it came from recipient T cells and thymic progenitors that had survived. Most T-cell counts and diversity one year after the transplant came from T cells that were newly produced.

Using unique molecular identifiers, the investigators prepared the TCRbeta library. TCRdb analysed the PCR reads with MiXCR anew, one entry per CDR3 protein. The sample carries hundreds of thousands of distinct CDR3 sequences, around 7.5% recorded once. This clonotype came up many times. Its antigen is still unknown. The sample in question was PBMCs, mostly from graft donor cells, obtained 180 days after TCRalphabeta/CD19-depleted stem cell transplant. This TCR derives from a male patient younger than 18 who had a stem cell transplant for acute lymphoblastic leukemia, so the T cells may come from the graft donor.

CDR3: CSARGSVVSGNTIYF. As DNA, the CDR3 is TGCAGTGCTAGAGGAAGTGTGGTATCTGGAAACACCATATATTTT. V usage is TRBV20-1 and J usage is TRBJ1-3, with D unresolved. This CDR3 has 15 amino acids. Germline CDR1 DFQATT, CDR2 SNEGSKA (reference sequence). Trimming stripped 1 base from V and 1 base from J, with 11 bases between.